These T cell receptor beta chains were read from a single sample in a study of blood T cell repertoires in COVID-19. Assay used: immunoSEQ multiplex PCR; TCRdb lists only in-frame clones, some missing. The sample lists some 490,000 clones; 88% were seen once. The sample taken for sequencing was PBMCs or T cells enriched from blood (not recorded which). All receptors come from a woman aged 60-75 years who had recovered from COVID-19. Both conserved end residues are part of each CDR3. The order of the fields is J gene, clone size, V gene, D gene, CDR3 DNA, CDR3 protein. The D gene is left open where the match is weak. Not every row has a clone size; where given, it reads once, few, many or a size class.

J: TRBJ1-1
size: NA
V: TRBV11-2
D: NA
DNA: TGTGCCAGCAGCTTTGGACAGTTGAACACTGAAGCTTTCTTT
CDR3: CASSFGQLNTEAFF

J: TRBJ1-1
size: NA
V: TRBV6-5
D: NA
DNA: TGTGCCAGCAGGTCCGGGACTGAAGCTTTCTTT
CDR3: CASRSGTEAFF

J: TRBJ2-7
size: NA
V: TRBV5-1
D: NA
DNA: TGCGCCAGCAGCTTGGATTTGGCCCACGTTCTCCACGAGCAGTACTTC
CDR3: CASSLDLAHVLHEQYF

J: TRBJ2-7
size: NA
V: TRBV18
D: NA
DNA: TGTGCCAGCTCACCGGGCCCAGCCTACGAGCAGTACTTC
CDR3: CASSPGPAYEQYF

J: TRBJ2-3
size: NA
V: TRBV19
D: NA
DNA: TGTGCCAGTAGTATACGCGGTTCGGGGGGCCCAGATACGCAGTATTTT
CDR3: CASSIRGSGGPDTQYF

J: TRBJ1-2
size: NA
V: TRBV27
D: NA
DNA: TGTGCCAGTCGATCCTTAGGGGCCGATGGCTACACCTTC
CDR3: CASRSLGADGYTF

J: TRBJ2-7
size: few
V: TRBV30
D: TRBD2
DNA: TGTGCCTGGAGTGCCAGCGGGGGTTCCTACGAGCAGTACTTC
CDR3: CAWSASGGSYEQYF

J: TRBJ2-1
size: NA
V: TRBV5-6
D: NA
DNA: TGTGCCAGCAGCGCCCCACGGGAGAGCTCCTACAATGAGCAGTTCTTC
CDR3: CASSAPRESSYNEQFF

J: TRBJ1-2
size: NA
V: TRBV29-1
D: NA
DNA: TGCAGCGTTGAACAGGGTTATGGCTACACCTTC
CDR3: CSVEQGYGYTF

J: TRBJ1-1
size: NA
V: TRBV27
D: TRBD1
DNA: TGTGCCAGCAGTTCAGGACAGGTGGTGAACACTGAAGCTTTCTTT
CDR3: CASSSGQVVNTEAFF

J: TRBJ1-1
size: NA
V: TRBV9
D: NA
DNA: TGTGCCAGCAGCGTAAACCCAGAGAACACTGAAGCTTTCTTT
CDR3: CASSVNPENTEAFF

J: TRBJ1-3
size: NA
V: TRBV5-4
D: NA
DNA: TGTGCCAGCAGCCCAAGCCGCGGGGGAAACACCATATATTTT
CDR3: CASSPSRGGNTIYF

J: TRBJ2-5
size: NA
V: TRBV14
D: TRBD2
DNA: TGTGCCAGCAGCCAAGGAGTACTAGCGGGGGGCCAAGGGGAGACCCAGTACTTC
CDR3: CASSQGVLAGGQGETQYF

J: TRBJ1-6
size: once
V: TRBV5-1
D: NA
DNA: TGCGCCAGCAGCTTGGCCGACAGCCTTAATTCACCCCTCCACTTT
CDR3: CASSLADSLNSPLHF

J: TRBJ1-6
size: NA
V: TRBV5-1
D: TRBD1
DNA: TGCGCCAGCAGCTTGGTCCCCAGGGGGACAGGGTCGGTTTCACCCCTCCACTTT
CDR3: CASSLVPRGTGSVSPLHF

J: TRBJ2-1
size: few
V: TRBV7-2
D: NA
DNA: TGTGCCAGCAGCTTACAAAGAGGTGGCAATGAGCAGTTCTTC
CDR3: CASSLQRGGNEQFF

J: TRBJ2-3
size: NA
V: TRBV5-1
D: TRBD2
DNA: TGCGCCAGCAGCTATAGCGGGGGAGGAGATACGCAGTATTTT
CDR3: CASSYSGGGDTQYF

J: TRBJ1-4
size: NA
V: TRBV5-1
D: NA
DNA: TGCGCCAGCAGCGGCGGGACGACTGGGGAAAAACTGTTTTTT
CDR3: CASSGGTTGEKLFF

J: TRBJ1-2
size: NA
V: TRBV15
D: TRBD1
DNA: TGTGCCACCAGCAGGACAGGGGGATGGGATGGCTACACCTTC
CDR3: CATSRTGGWDGYTF